This T cell receptor (beta chain) appears in the sequencing data of a study of neurological immune-mediated disorders. General study points: The greatest TCR clonal expansion occurred in HTLV-1-associated myelopathy and the least in multiple sclerosis, which fell below healthy controls.

Trimming left V 3 bases short and J 0 bases short, with 16 bases between. The CDR3 loop spans 17 amino acids. The V gene's germline CDR1 is SGDLS and CDR2 YYNGEE. TCRdb recomputed calls from the 5' RACE reads with MiXCR, one row per CDR3 protein. The sample has tens of thousands of distinct CDR3 sequences; about an eighth are singletons. This clonotype was seen at least ten times. Its cognate antigen is unknown. Time point specified: longitudinal time-point 1 (baseline). Unsorted libraries were prepared from 2 million PBMCs that had been stored at -80 C. The rearrangement links TRBV9 to TRBJ2-1, with TRBD1 as a possible D gene (5 bases). The sample consisted of PBMCs. The clonotype comes from a female donor with HTLV-1-associated myelopathy (HAM/TSP). Here the CDR3 reads CASSEQGIWASYNEQFF. The CDR3 DNA is TGTGCCAGCAGCGAGCAGGGAATTTGGGCCTCCTACAATGAGCAGTTCTTC.